A single sample gave rise to the 12 T cell receptor beta chains below, sequenced in a study of PD-L1 blockade in urothelial cancer. The method was immunoSEQ multiplex PCR; TCRdb's version includes in-frame clones alone and lacks a portion of them. The top ten clones hold 3.4% of a sample with approximately 71,000 clones, roughly nine tenths of them seen once. The sample here was PBMCs, taken around atezolizumab (anti-PD-L1) treatment. These receptors were taken from a man in his 60s with urothelial cancer.

Points on this clone: At one of its ends the junction is not consistent with the germline gene, which may arise from a read error. V usage is TRBV7-8 and J usage is TRBJ2-1; 11 bases map to TRBD2. The germline V gene has CDR1 SGHVS and CDR2 FQNEAQ. The CDR3 has 16 amino acids. CDR3 protein: CASTLIAGGSYNEQFF. CDR3 coding DNA: TGTGCCAGCACCTTAATAGCGGGAGGGTCCTACAATGAGCAGTTCTTC.

This chain uses TRBV27 with TRBJ2-1; 10 nucleotides agree with TRBD2. The V and J ends lost 2 bases and 7 bases, in that order; junction bases with no gene match: 2. This CDR3 region has 14 residues. Looked up from germline, CDR1 is MNHEY and CDR2 is SMNVEV (reference sequence). The CDR3 DNA reads as TGTGCCAGCAGTTTAGAGCGGGGGGGGAATGAGCAGTTCTTC. It codes for CASSLERGGNEQFF.

This sequence joins TRBV2 and TRBJ2-3; D is ambiguous. This CDR3 comprises 11 residues. Germline V CDR1 and CDR2: SNHLY, FYNNEI. V was cut by 6 bases and J by 4 bases, with 5 bases left in between. The CDR3: CASSYADTQYF. CDR3 sequence (DNA): TGTGCCAGCAGCTACGCAGATACGCAGTATTTT.

This chain connects TRBV5-4 to TRBJ2-3; 9 nucleotides agree with TRBD1. The germline V gene encodes CDR1 SGHNT and CDR2 YYREEE (reference sequence). The CDR3 covers 16 residues. With V trimmed by 5 bases and J by 8 bases, 15 bases remained unmatched. The CDR3 DNA sequence: TGTGCCAGCAGGGGGGGACAGGGAGCGGGGCAAGGTACGCAGTATTTT. Amino acid sequence: CASRGGQGAGQGTQYF.

The V call is TRBV6-5, the J call TRBJ1-5; possibly TRBD1 for D (5 bases). V was pared by 8 bases and J by 1 base, with 15 bases between. The V gene's germline CDR1 is MNHEY and CDR2 SVGAGI. This CDR3 comprises 15 residues. As DNA, the CDR3 is TGTGCCAGCCGATCCTCTGGACAAAGCAATCAGCCCCAGCATTTT. It codes for CASRSSGQSNQPQHF.

The gene calls are TRBV5-1 and TRBJ2-2; TRBD2 matches 7 bases. The germline CDR1 and CDR2 sequences are SGHRS and YFSETQ. J was trimmed by 2 bases and V by 7 bases; bases with no gene match: 5. The CDR3 is made up of 14 amino acids. The CDR3 loop reads CASRAGPNTGELFF. For the CDR3, the DNA is TGCGCCAGCCGAGCGGGGCCAAACACCGGGGAGCTGTTTTTT.

V is TRBV6-4 and J is TRBJ1-5; 10 bases map to TRBD1. Trimming at V came to 3 bases and at J to 0 bases, leaving 8 bases not matched to a gene. Per germline, CDR1 MRHNA and CDR2 SNTAGT. This CDR3 has 18 amino acids. The CDR3 coding sequence is TGTGCCAGCAGTGATTTGGGACAGGGGACCGTTAGCAATCAGCCCCAGCATTTT. Amino acid sequence: CASSDLGQGTVSNQPQHF.

In its sample, this clone was seen a few times. The gene calls are TRBV28 and TRBJ1-2; TRBD1 matches 9 bases. V lost 6 bases, J lost 6 bases, and 5 bases stayed unmatched. Germline V gene sequence: CDR1 MDHEN, CDR2 SYDVKM. CDR3 length: 13 amino acids. CDR3 loop: CASRETGGNGYTF. CDR3 sequence (DNA): TGTGCCAGCAGAGAGACAGGGGGAAATGGCTACACCTTC.

This rearrangement joins TRBV14 to TRBJ2-1, with D unresolved. V lost 1 base to trimming and J lost 5 bases, with 12 bases between them. CDR3 length: 15 amino acids. The germline CDR1 and CDR2 sequences are SGHDN and FVKESK. CDR3 protein: CASSQVNRINNEQFF. The DNA for the CDR3 is TGTGCCAGCAGCCAAGTTAACAGAATTAACAATGAGCAGTTCTTC.

The chain has TRBV9 and TRBJ1-5; D ambiguous. This CDR3 has 13 amino acids. With 3 bases removed from V and 0 bases from J, the gap between germline ends came to 4 bases. Germline-derived CDR1 and CDR2 are SGDLS and YYNGEE. DNA of the CDR3: TGTGCCAGCAGCGGAGGTAGCAATCAGCCCCAGCATTTT. Translation gives CASSGGSNQPQHF.

This chain joins TRBV6-1 and TRBJ2-1, with 7 bases identical to TRBD2. The CDR3 consists of 15 residues. CDR1 is MNHNS and CDR2 is SASEGT in the germline V gene. V shed 10 bases and J 5 bases; nucleotides not matched to a gene: 14. The CDR3 coding sequence is TGTGCCACTACCGGGACTACAAATTATAACAATGAGCAGTTCTTC. Translating gives CATTGTTNYNNEQFF.

The V and J genes are TRBV18 and TRBJ2-2; possibly TRBD1 for D (6 bases). The CDR3 has 17 residues. CDR1 is KGHSH and CDR2 is LQKENI in the germline V gene. The V end lost 3 bases, the J end lost 7 bases, and 21 bases lay between the germline ends. The CDR3 protein is CASSPNEAGALGGELFF. The CDR3 DNA sequence: TGTGCCAGCTCACCGAATGAGGCAGGGGCGCTTGGCGGGGAGCTGTTTTTT.